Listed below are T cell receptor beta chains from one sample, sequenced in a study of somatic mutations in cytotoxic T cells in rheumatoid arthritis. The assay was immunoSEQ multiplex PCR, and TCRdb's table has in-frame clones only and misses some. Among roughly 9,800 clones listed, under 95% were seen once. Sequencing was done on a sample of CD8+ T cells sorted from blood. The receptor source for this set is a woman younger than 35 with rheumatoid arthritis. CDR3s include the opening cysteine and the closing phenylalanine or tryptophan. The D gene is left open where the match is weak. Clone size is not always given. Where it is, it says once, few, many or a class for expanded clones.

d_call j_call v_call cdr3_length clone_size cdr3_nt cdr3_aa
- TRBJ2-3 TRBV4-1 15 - TGCGCCAGCAGCGCCGACTGGGGCGTCACAGATACGCAGTATTTT CASSADWGVTDTQYF
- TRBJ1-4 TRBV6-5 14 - TGTGCCAGCAGACCAGGGAGGACTAATGAAAAACTGTTTTTT CASRPGRTNEKLFF
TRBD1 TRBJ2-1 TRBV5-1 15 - TGCGCCAGCAGCTTAGGGACAGGATCCTACAATGAGCAGTTCTTC CASSLGTGSYNEQFF
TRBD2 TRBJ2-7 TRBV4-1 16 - TGCGCCAGCAACCAAGATGCAGCGGGAGGGCCGTGGGAGCAGTACTTC CASNQDAAGGPWEQYF
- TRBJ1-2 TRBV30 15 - TGTGCCTGGAGTTGGACCTGGGACACCTCCTATGGCTACACCTTC CAWSWTWDTSYGYTF
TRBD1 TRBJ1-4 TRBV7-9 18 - TGTGCCAGCAGCCCCTGGACAGGGCAGGCGTGGACTAATGAAAAACTGTTTTTT CASSPWTGQAWTNEKLFF
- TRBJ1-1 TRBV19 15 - TGTGCCAGTAGTATCCTCCGCGGGCGGAACACTGAAGCTTTCTTT CASSILRGRNTEAFF
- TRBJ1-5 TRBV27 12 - TGTGCCAGCACCACAGGGACTCAGCCCCAGCATTTT CASTTGTQPQHF
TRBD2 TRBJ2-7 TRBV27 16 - TGTGCCAGCAGTTTAGAGCGGGAGGGCCTTTCAAACGAGCAGTACTTC CASSLEREGLSNEQYF
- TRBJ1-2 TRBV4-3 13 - TGCGCCAGCAGCCAGGGAGTACTAGTTGGCTACACCTTC CASSQGVLVGYTF
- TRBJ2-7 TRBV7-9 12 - TGTGCCAGCAGCTCCGGGGGGCGCGAGCAGTACTTC CASSSGGREQYF
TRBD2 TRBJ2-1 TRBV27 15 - TGTGCCAGCAGGGTCGGGGGAGGGGTCTACAATGAGCAGTTCTTC CASRVGGGVYNEQFF
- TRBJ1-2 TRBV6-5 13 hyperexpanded TGTGCCAGCAGTTACGGAGGGGCCTATGGCTACACCTTC CASSYGGAYGYTF
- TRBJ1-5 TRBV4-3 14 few TGCGCCAGCAGCCAGGCCAGGGGACGTCAGCCCCAGCATTTT CASSQARGRQPQHF
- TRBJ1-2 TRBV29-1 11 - TGCAGCGTTGCAGGGAACTATGGCTACACCTTC CSVAGNYGYTF
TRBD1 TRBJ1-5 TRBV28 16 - TGTGCCAGCAGTTTAGCCTCCGACAGGGGGGGTCAGCCCCAGCATTTT CASSLASDRGGQPQHF
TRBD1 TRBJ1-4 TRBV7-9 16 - TGTGCCAGCAGCCCCCGGGACAGGGGTACTAATGAAAAACTGTTTTTT CASSPRDRGTNEKLFF
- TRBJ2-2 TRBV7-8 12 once TGTGCCAGCAGCCCGTACATCGGGGAGCTGTTTTTT CASSPYIGELFF
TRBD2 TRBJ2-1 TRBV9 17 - TGTGCCAGCAGCTTAAAGGCCGGGACTACCAGATACAATGAGCAGTTCTTC CASSLKAGTTRYNEQFF
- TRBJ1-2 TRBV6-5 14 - TGTGCCAGCAGTTACGCGCAGGGTGCCTATGGCTACACCTTC CASSYAQGAYGYTF
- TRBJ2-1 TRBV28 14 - TGTGCCAGCAGTTTAGTATTAGGGGATAATGAGCAGTTCTTC CASSLVLGDNEQFF
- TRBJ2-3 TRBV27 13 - TGTGCCAGCAGTTTCGTGGGCACGGATACGCAGTATTTT CASSFVGTDTQYF
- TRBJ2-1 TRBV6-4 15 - TGTGCCAGCAGTGACTCTAGCGGCTCCTACAATGAGCAGTTCTTC CASSDSSGSYNEQFF
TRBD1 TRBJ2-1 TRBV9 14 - TGTGCCAGCAGCGAGGGACAGCAGTACAATGAGCAGTTCTTC CASSEGQQYNEQFF
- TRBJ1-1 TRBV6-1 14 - TGTGCCAGCAGCCCGACAGCCTTGAACACTGAAGCTTTCTTT CASSPTALNTEAFF
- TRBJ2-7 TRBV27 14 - TGTGCCAGCAGGCCACACCCCGGGAAATACGAGCAGTACTTC CASRPHPGKYEQYF
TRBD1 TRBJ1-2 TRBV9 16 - TGTGCCAGCAGCGTAGCGAGACAGGGAAGACCGGATGGCTACACCTTC CASSVARQGRPDGYTF
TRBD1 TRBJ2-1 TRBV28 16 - TGTGCCAGCAGTTTAAGCGACAGGGTAATGGACAATGAGCAGTTCTTC CASSLSDRVMDNEQFF
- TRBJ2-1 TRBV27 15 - TGTGCCAGCAGTTTATGGGCAGGGGTCGGCAATGAGCAGTTCTTC CASSLWAGVGNEQFF
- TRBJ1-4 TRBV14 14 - TGTGCCAGCAGCCCCCAGAGGACAGATGAAAAACTGTTTTTT CASSPQRTDEKLFF
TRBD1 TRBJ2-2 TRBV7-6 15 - TGTGCCAGCAGCTTCCGACAGGGGAACACCGGGGAGCTGTTTTTT CASSFRQGNTGELFF
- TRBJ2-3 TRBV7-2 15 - TGTGCCAGCAGCTTAGAACAGGGTAGCACAGATACGCAGTATTTT CASSLEQGSTDTQYF
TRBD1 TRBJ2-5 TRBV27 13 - TGTGCCAGCAGCGGGACAGGGGAAGAGACCCAGTACTTC CASSGTGEETQYF
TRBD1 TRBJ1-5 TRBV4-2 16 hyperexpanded TGTGCCAGCAGCCATATAGGACAGGGACCGAATCAGCCCCAGCATTTT CASSHIGQGPNQPQHF
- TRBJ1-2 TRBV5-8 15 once TGTGCCAGCAGCCCCCTCACGAGGGCGGACTATGGCTACACCTTC CASSPLTRADYGYTF
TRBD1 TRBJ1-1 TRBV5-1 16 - TGCGCCAGCAGCAGTTCCGGGACAGGGGGAATTACTGAAGCTTTCTTT CASSSSGTGGITEAFF
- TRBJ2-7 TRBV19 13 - TGTGCCAGTAGCCCTGCGAGCTCCTACGAGCAGTACTTC CASSPASSYEQYF
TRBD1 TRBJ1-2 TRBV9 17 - TGTGCCAGCAGCGTAGACCCTGGACAGGGGGGTAACTATGGCTACACCTTC CASSVDPGQGGNYGYTF
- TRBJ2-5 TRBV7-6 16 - TGTGCCAGCAGCTTAGAACTGGGGGCGTTACAAGAGACCCAGTACTTC CASSLELGALQETQYF
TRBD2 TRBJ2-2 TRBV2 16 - TGTGCCAGCAGTATAGCGGGAGGGCCGAGGACCGGGGAGCTGTTTTTT CASSIAGGPRTGELFF
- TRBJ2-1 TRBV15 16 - TGTGCCACCAGCAGTTTGGGTGAGGGGGTCGACAATGAGCAGTTCTTC CATSSLGEGVDNEQFF
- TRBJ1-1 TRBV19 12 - TGTGCCAGTAGTATCTTGAACACTGAAGCTTTCTTT CASSILNTEAFF
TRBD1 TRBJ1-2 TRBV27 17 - TGTGCCAGCAGTTTCTTCCCCGACAGGGCCCCTAACTATGGCTACACCTTC CASSFFPDRAPNYGYTF